A selection of T cell receptor beta chains follows, all from one sample in a study of chemoradiotherapy in HPV16-positive cancers. Repertoires were generated with immunoSEQ multiplex PCR, while TCRdb's copy carries only in-frame clones and drops some. The data hold over 10,000 clones, with roughly 70% observed a single time. Sampling was done from a patient who underwent chemoradiotherapy. Receptors were obtained from a human donor with HPV-associated anogenital cancer. Each CDR3 is given with its conserved first and last residue. The order of the fields is CDR3 length, J gene, clone size, D gene, V gene, CDR3 protein, CDR3 DNA. A D gene is named only where the DNA matches it firmly. Clone size appears in some rows only: once, few, many, or a class for an expanded clone.

length: 16
J: TRBJ1-3
size: NA
D: NA
V: TRBV28
CDR3: CASSLPGRDSGNTIYF
DNA: TGTGCCAGCAGTTTACCTGGACGAGACTCTGGAAACACCATATATTTT

length: 14
J: TRBJ2-1
size: NA
D: NA
V: TRBV28
CDR3: CASTGRLLYNEQFF
DNA: TGTGCCAGCACTGGACGGCTTTTATACAATGAGCAGTTCTTC

length: 14
J: TRBJ2-7
size: NA
D: TRBD1
V: TRBV7-2
CDR3: CASSLQGAGPEQYF
DNA: TGTGCCAGCAGCCTACAGGGGGCAGGACCCGAGCAGTACTTC

length: 14
J: TRBJ1-1
size: few
D: TRBD1
V: TRBV28
CDR3: CASSGYRGYTEAFF
DNA: TGTGCCAGCAGTGGATACAGGGGGTACACTGAAGCTTTCTTT

length: 15
J: TRBJ2-2
size: NA
D: TRBD1
V: TRBV7-8
CDR3: CASSPGTGVGGELFF
DNA: TGTGCCAGCAGCCCTGGGACAGGGGTCGGCGGGGAGCTGTTTTTT

length: 15
J: TRBJ2-4
size: NA
D: NA
V: TRBV28
CDR3: CASSLGGLAKNIQYF
DNA: TGTGCCAGCAGTTTAGGGGGACTAGCCAAAAACATTCAGTACTTC

length: 15
J: TRBJ1-5
size: NA
D: TRBD1
V: TRBV27
CDR3: CASSFSGQGTQPQHF
DNA: TGTGCCAGCAGTTTCTCCGGACAGGGCACTCAGCCCCAGCATTTT

length: 12
J: TRBJ2-7
size: NA
D: NA
V: TRBV14
CDR3: CASSQSSYEQYF
DNA: TGTGCCAGCAGCCAAAGCTCCTACGAGCAGTACTTC

length: 16
J: TRBJ2-7
size: NA
D: TRBD2
V: TRBV27
CDR3: CASSWGTSGSSIEQYF
DNA: TGTGCCAGCAGTTGGGGGACTAGCGGGAGTTCTATCGAGCAGTACTTC

length: 14
J: TRBJ2-4
size: NA
D: NA
V: TRBV28
CDR3: CASSFLSSKNIQYF
DNA: TGTGCCAGCAGTTTTTTATCTTCCAAAAACATTCAGTACTTC

length: 14
J: TRBJ2-5
size: NA
D: NA
V: TRBV5-6
CDR3: CASSSGLRQETQYF
DNA: TGTGCCAGCAGCTCTGGACTACGCCAAGAGACCCAGTACTTC

length: 13
J: TRBJ1-2
size: few
D: NA
V: TRBV28
CDR3: CAILGGSDYGYTF
DNA: TGTGCCATCCTAGGGGGGTCCGACTATGGCTACACCTTC

length: 14
J: TRBJ1-2
size: NA
D: NA
V: TRBV15
CDR3: CATSRGGTNYGYTF
DNA: TGTGCCACCAGCAGAGGAGGAACTAACTATGGCTACACCTTC

length: 14
J: TRBJ2-3
size: few
D: NA
V: TRBV27
CDR3: CASSQPRRPDTQYF
DNA: TGTGCCAGCAGTCAACCTAGGAGGCCAGATACGCAGTATTTT

length: 12
J: TRBJ2-3
size: NA
D: NA
V: TRBV10-3
CDR3: CAISESGVAQYF
DNA: TGTGCCATCAGTGAGTCTGGGGTAGCGCAGTATTTT

length: 15
J: TRBJ1-1
size: NA
D: NA
V: TRBV6-1
CDR3: CASSEALDKNTEAFF
DNA: TGTGCCAGCAGTGAAGCGCTTGACAAGAACACTGAAGCTTTCTTT

length: 17
J: TRBJ2-5
size: NA
D: TRBD1
V: TRBV4-2
CDR3: CASSQDRGQGGQETQYF
DNA: TGTGCCAGCAGCCAAGATCGGGGACAGGGAGGTCAAGAGACCCAGTACTTC

length: 11
J: TRBJ2-1
size: medium-sized
D: NA
V: TRBV11-2
CDR3: CASNQYNEQFF
DNA: TGTGCCAGCAACCAGTACAATGAGCAGTTCTTC

length: 14
J: TRBJ2-5
size: few
D: NA
V: TRBV10-1
CDR3: CASSESNRRETQYF
DNA: TGCGCCAGCAGTGAGTCTAACAGGCGCGAGACCCAGTACTTC

length: 15
J: TRBJ2-3
size: few
D: TRBD1
V: TRBV6-4
CDR3: CASSDSGQGPDTQYF
DNA: TGTGCCAGCAGTGACTCGGGACAGGGCCCAGATACGCAGTATTTT

length: 17
J: TRBJ2-6
size: once
D: NA
V: TRBV5-4
CDR3: CASSLVGQSPGANVLTF
DNA: TGTGCCAGCAGCTTGGTTGGACAGTCCCCTGGGGCCAACGTCCTGACTTTC

length: 13
J: TRBJ1-1
size: few
D: NA
V: TRBV6-1
CDR3: CASSEAENTEAFF
DNA: TGTGCCAGCAGTGAAGCGGAGAACACTGAAGCTTTCTTT

length: 15
J: TRBJ2-7
size: NA
D: NA
V: TRBV5-1
CDR3: CASSLEGHGLQEQYF
DNA: TGCGCCAGCAGCTTGGAAGGACACGGACTTCAGGAGCAGTACTTC

length: 14
J: TRBJ1-1
size: NA
D: TRBD1
V: TRBV7-8
CDR3: CASSLNRGNTEAFF
DNA: TGTGCCAGCAGCTTAAACAGGGGGAACACTGAAGCTTTCTTT

length: 11
J: TRBJ1-3
size: NA
D: NA
V: TRBV20-1
CDR3: CSTGAGNTIYF
DNA: TGCAGCACCGGGGCTGGAAACACCATATATTTT

length: 14
J: TRBJ1-1
size: NA
D: NA
V: TRBV28
CDR3: CASRLTLGNTEAFF
DNA: TGTGCCAGCAGACTAACTTTGGGAAACACTGAAGCTTTCTTT

length: 14
J: TRBJ2-5
size: NA
D: NA
V: TRBV11-2
CDR3: CASGWGSGQETQYF
DNA: TGTGCCAGCGGCTGGGGTTCGGGCCAAGAGACCCAGTACTTC

length: 16
J: TRBJ2-7
size: NA
D: TRBD1
V: TRBV4-3
CDR3: CASSQGLGDSSYEQYF
DNA: TGCGCCAGCAGCCAAGGTTTGGGGGACAGCTCCTACGAGCAGTACTTC

length: 13
J: TRBJ1-2
size: NA
D: TRBD1
V: TRBV19
CDR3: CASTPQGTYGYTF
DNA: TGTGCCAGTACCCCACAGGGGACCTATGGCTACACCTTC

length: 17
J: TRBJ2-1
size: NA
D: TRBD2
V: TRBV15
CDR3: CATSRDRSGRRGNEQFF
DNA: TGTGCCACCAGCAGAGATCGCAGCGGGAGAAGGGGCAATGAGCAGTTCTTC

length: 14
J: TRBJ2-4
size: NA
D: NA
V: TRBV4-3
CDR3: CASSQAGGKNIQYF
DNA: TGCGCCAGCAGCCAAGCTGGCGGGAAAAACATTCAGTACTTC

length: 14
J: TRBJ2-7
size: NA
D: TRBD2
V: TRBV4-1
CDR3: CASSQFAGVYEQYF
DNA: TGCGCCAGCAGCCAATTTGCGGGAGTCTACGAGCAGTACTTC

length: 16
J: TRBJ2-7
size: NA
D: TRBD2
V: TRBV4-2
CDR3: CASSQASGFSSYEQYF
DNA: TGTGCCAGCAGCCAAGCTAGCGGGTTCAGCTCCTACGAGCAGTACTTC

length: 14
J: TRBJ2-3
size: once
D: NA
V: TRBV7-9
CDR3: CASSSLASVDTQYF
DNA: TGTGCCAGCAGCTCACTAGCTAGTGTAGATACGCAGTATTTT

length: 15
J: TRBJ2-7
size: NA
D: NA
V: TRBV5-1
CDR3: CASSQTPPDSYEQYF
DNA: TGCGCCAGCAGCCAAACCCCCCCGGACTCCTACGAGCAGTACTTC

length: 13
J: TRBJ1-2
size: NA
D: NA
V: TRBV28
CDR3: CASSLTAVFGYTF
DNA: TGTGCCAGCAGTTTAACGGCAGTTTTTGGCTACACCTTC

length: 13
J: TRBJ2-5
size: NA
D: TRBD2
V: TRBV5-5
CDR3: CASSRLAGETQYF
DNA: TGTGCCAGCAGCCGACTAGCGGGAGAGACCCAGTACTTC

length: 14
J: TRBJ2-1
size: NA
D: TRBD1
V: TRBV10-3
CDR3: CAISEQGAYNEQFF
DNA: TGTGCCATCAGTGAGCAGGGGGCCTACAATGAGCAGTTCTTC

length: 19
J: TRBJ2-3
size: NA
D: TRBD2
V: TRBV5-1
CDR3: CASSLPPIKTSASTDTQYF
DNA: TGCGCCAGCAGCTTACCACCAATAAAGACTAGCGCTAGCACAGATACGCAGTATTTT

length: 14
J: TRBJ1-1
size: NA
D: NA
V: TRBV5-6
CDR3: CASSLGAGDTEAFF
DNA: TGTGCCAGCAGCTTGGGTGCAGGGGACACTGAAGCTTTCTTT

length: 15
J: TRBJ2-7
size: NA
D: NA
V: TRBV7-8
CDR3: CASSFILRTTYEQYF
DNA: TGTGCCAGCAGCTTCATTTTAAGAACCACCTACGAGCAGTACTTC

length: 13
J: TRBJ1-2
size: NA
D: TRBD1
V: TRBV2
CDR3: CATLDRGQTGYTF
DNA: TGTGCCACCTTGGACAGGGGGCAAACGGGCTACACCTTC

length: 17
J: TRBJ2-3
size: few
D: TRBD1
V: TRBV23-1
CDR3: CASSHRQGPSSTDTQYF
DNA: TGCGCCAGCAGTCATCGACAGGGCCCTTCTAGCACAGATACGCAGTATTTT

length: 12
J: TRBJ2-2
size: NA
D: NA
V: TRBV28
CDR3: CASNKYTGELFF
DNA: TGTGCCAGCAATAAATACACCGGGGAGCTGTTTTTT

length: 12
J: TRBJ2-7
size: NA
D: TRBD1
V: TRBV9
CDR3: CASSRDRDEQYF
DNA: TGTGCCAGCAGCCGGGACAGGGACGAGCAGTACTTC

length: 14
J: TRBJ2-2
size: NA
D: NA
V: TRBV6-6
CDR3: CASRVREKAGELFF
DNA: TGTGCCAGCAGAGTCCGAGAAAAGGCCGGGGAGCTGTTTTTT

length: 13
J: TRBJ1-1
size: NA
D: NA
V: TRBV6-1
CDR3: CASSEARDAEAFF
DNA: TGTGCCAGCAGTGAAGCGAGGGACGCTGAAGCTTTCTTT

length: 14
J: TRBJ2-3
size: NA
D: NA
V: TRBV28
CDR3: CASSQGNRADTQYF
DNA: TGTGCCAGCAGTCAAGGAAATCGCGCAGATACGCAGTATTTT

length: 15
J: TRBJ1-4
size: NA
D: NA
V: TRBV7-9
CDR3: CASSWPGRENEKLFF
DNA: TGTGCCAGCAGCTGGCCGGGACGGGAAAATGAAAAACTGTTTTTT

length: 15
J: TRBJ2-5
size: NA
D: NA
V: TRBV5-4
CDR3: CASSPGSRGLETQYF
DNA: TGTGCCAGCAGCCCGGGCTCCAGGGGCCTAGAGACCCAGTACTTC

length: 13
J: TRBJ2-4
size: NA
D: NA
V: TRBV30
CDR3: CAWKQGTKNIQYF
DNA: TGTGCCTGGAAACAGGGAACCAAAAACATTCAGTACTTC

length: 14
J: TRBJ1-5
size: NA
D: NA
V: TRBV2
CDR3: CASSEAAVIGPQHF
DNA: TGTGCCAGCAGTGAAGCCGCCGTTATTGGGCCCCAGCATTTT

length: 15
J: TRBJ1-2
size: NA
D: TRBD1
V: TRBV28
CDR3: CASRVTGTGNYGYTF
DNA: TGTGCCAGCAGGGTCACCGGGACAGGGAACTATGGCTACACCTTC

length: 11
J: TRBJ1-2
size: few
D: NA
V: TRBV19
CDR3: CASRQGYGYTF
DNA: TGTGCCAGTAGACAGGGTTATGGCTACACCTTC